The 13 T cell receptor beta chains given below trace back to one sample, sequenced in a study of shared clonotypes between healthy human individuals. Profiled with immunoSEQ multiplex PCR; TCRdb holds only in-frame clones, not every one. The sample includes about 1.5 million clones, 98% of them seen just once. What was sequenced was naive CD4+ T cells sorted from blood. Subset denoted: CD45RA+ positively selected. The receptor source for this set is a man aged 30-40 years in good health.

This clone was seen once. The rearrangement links TRBV6-1 to TRBJ2-6; the match to TRBD1 covers 7 bases. CDR1 is MNHNS, CDR2 SASEGT, per germline. Trimming removed 4 bases from V and 4 bases from J; junction bases left unmatched: 7. The CDR3 is 16 residues long. CDR3 protein: CASSGNRGSGANVLTF. The CDR3 nucleotides read TGTGCCAGCAGTGGGAACAGGGGATCCGGGGCCAACGTCCTGACTTTC.

The CDR3 DNA follows: TGTGCCTGGAGTGTGCCCGGGGTTCGAGAGACCCAGTACTTC. This encodes CAWSVPGVRETQYF. V gene TRBV30 combines with J gene TRBJ2-5, with D possibly being TRBD2 (5 bases). This CDR3 contains 14 residues. From germline, CDR1 is GTSNPN and CDR2 SVGIG (reference sequence). Trimming removed 0 bases from V and 4 bases from J, with 12 bases in between. The variable domain in full, with the rest retrieved from reference TRBV30 and TRBJ2-5, is SQTIHQWPATLVQPVGSPLSLECTVEGTSNPNLYWYRQAAGRGLQLLFYSVGIGQISSEVPQNLSASRPQDRQFILSSKKLLLSDSGFYLCAWSVPGVRETQYFGPGTRLLVL.

V and J are TRBV5-4 and TRBJ2-7, with D perhaps matching TRBD1 (6 bases). V was shortened by 3 bases and J by 7 bases, with 20 bases between the two germline ends. Germline loops: CDR1 SGHNT, CDR2 YYREEE (reference sequence). The CDR3 is 15 residues long. CDR3 sequence reads: CASSSTTGASGEQYF. The CDR3 nucleotides are TGTGCCAGCAGCTCGACGACAGGCGCCTCGGGTGAGCAGTACTTC. Looking up the rest from reference TRBV5-4 and TRBJ2-7 gives the full variable domain: ETGVTQSPTHLIKTRGQQVTLRCSSQSGHNTVSWYQQALGQGPQFIFQYYREEENGRGNFPPRFSGLQFPNYSSELNVNALELDDSALYLCASSSTTGASGEQYFGPGTRLTVT.

CDR3 residues: CASSFTSEQYF. In DNA form, the CDR3 reads TGTGCCAGCAGCTTCACTAGCGAGCAGTACTTC. The J gene is TRBJ2-7, the V gene TRBV7-2, with D possibly TRBD2 on 5 matching bases. The CDR3 has 11 residues. The V end lost 3 bases, the J end lost 6 bases, and 6 bases lay between the germline ends. Germline values: CDR1 SGHTA, CDR2 FQGNSA.

V usage is TRBV10-2 and J usage is TRBJ2-1; D is undetermined. This CDR3 comprises 11 residues. V was trimmed by 7 bases and J by 6 bases, leaving 7 bases between them. The germline V gene has CDR1 WSHSY and CDR2 SAAADI. The CDR3 DNA sequence: TGCGCCAGCACTGCCGTCAATGAGCAGTTCTTC. Protein: CASTAVNEQFF.

The chain joins TRBV10-3 to TRBJ2-1, with unresolved D. V was trimmed by 4 bases and J by 0 bases, leaving 13 bases between them. CDR3 length equals 16 residues. The V gene's germline CDR1 is ENHRY and CDR2 SYGVKD. The CDR3 bases are TGTGCCATCAGTGGGGTAGCTCGGAGCTCCTACAATGAGCAGTTCTTC. It yields the protein CAISGVARSSYNEQFF.

The chain joins TRBV19 to TRBJ2-6, with 10 bases that match TRBD1. With V trimmed by 5 bases and J by 1 base, 5 bases remained unmatched. Germline loops: CDR1 LNHDA, CDR2 SQIVND (reference sequence). This CDR3 contains 17 residues. The CDR3 protein is CASSPGDRGSGANVLTF. CDR3 DNA: TGTGCCAGTAGTCCGGGGGACAGGGGATCTGGGGCCAACGTCCTGACTTTC.

The chain uses TRBV9 and TRBJ2-1; no definite D call. The V end was cut by 0 bases, the J end by 5 bases, with 9 bases between. Germline assignment: CDR1 SGDLS and CDR2 YYNGEE. The CDR3 has 14 amino acids. Here the CDR3 DNA reads TGTGCCAGCAGCGTAGCGGGCCGACACAATGAGCAGTTCTTC. Its protein is CASSVAGRHNEQFF.

The J gene is TRBJ1-1, the V gene TRBV6-5; D gene unclear. V lost 4 bases and J lost 1, with 10 bases in between. Germline CDR1 reads MNHEY; CDR2 reads SVGAGI. The CDR3 is 14 amino acids. The CDR3 reads CASSSYGRNTEAFF. CDR3 nucleotide sequence: TGTGCCAGCAGTTCCTATGGGAGGAACACTGAAGCTTTCTTT.

The chain links TRBV18 to TRBJ2-2; TRBD1 might be the D (5 bases). Looked up from germline, CDR1 is KGHSH and CDR2 is LQKENI. Trimming removed 3 bases from V and 1 base from J, with 9 bases in between. The CDR3 extends over 15 amino acids. DNA of the CDR3: TGTGCCAGCTCACCCAATGGACAGAACACCGGGGAGCTGTTTTTT. It encodes CASSPNGQNTGELFF.

The V and J genes are TRBV7-2 and TRBJ2-3; D remains ambiguous. Trimming removed 6 bases from V and 6 bases from J, with 13 bases in between. This CDR3 has 13 residues. Germline assignment: CDR1 SGHTA and CDR2 FQGNSA. This chain's CDR3 is CASSPLTLDTQYF. As DNA, the CDR3 is TGTGCCAGCAGTCCCTTAACGTTGGATACGCAGTATTTT.

The rearrangement uses TRBV19 and TRBJ2-1, with D maybe TRBD1 (6 bases). Germline CDR1 LNHDA, CDR2 SQIVND (reference sequence). V lost 3 bases, J lost 12 bases, and 15 bases lay in between. The CDR3 consists of 13 residues. The CDR3 here is CASSIYPTRGQFF. As DNA, the CDR3 is TGTGCCAGTAGTATTTACCCCACCAGGGGGCAGTTCTTC.

The V and J genes are TRBV5-6 and TRBJ1-3; no definite D call. The CDR3 runs 12 residues. Germline V gene lookup returns CDR1 SGHDT and CDR2 YYEEEE. The V gene lost 0 bases and the J gene lost 11 bases, with 9 bases spanning the gap. This CDR3 is CASSLAAGPIYF. In DNA, the CDR3 is TGTGCCAGCAGCTTGGCCGCAGGTCCCATATATTTT. Combining the CDR3 with reference TRBV5-6 and TRBJ1-3 gives the whole variable domain DAGVTQSPTHLIKTRGQQVTLRCSPKSGHDTVSWYQQALGQGPQFIFQYYEEEERQRGNFPDRFSGHQFPNYSSELNVNALLLGDSALYLCASSLAAGPIYFGEGSWLTVV.